Each of the 29 T cell receptor beta chains below was sequenced from the same sample in a study of T cell changes during pregnancy in multiple sclerosis. TCRdb keeps only in-frame clones here, not all; method: immunoSEQ multiplex PCR. This table has over 50,000 clones, 90% appearing once. This material consisted of peripheral blood, taken in the first trimester of pregnancy. Receptors were obtained from a female donor in good health, enrolled as a control in a pregnancy study.

This rearrangement joins TRBV6-1 to TRBJ2-1, with 8 bases that match TRBD2. The V gene's germline CDR1 is MNHNS and CDR2 SASEGT. The trim removed 7 bases at V and 9 bases at J, leaving 5 bases unmatched. This CDR3 has 12 amino acids. This CDR3 is CASTGGSGEQFF. DNA of the CDR3: TGTGCCAGCACGGGAGGGTCGGGTGAGCAGTTCTTC.

The J gene is TRBJ2-3, the V gene TRBV27; no reliable D call. There are 13 residues in the CDR3. V was pared by 2 bases and J by 5 bases, with 8 bases between. From germline, CDR1 is MNHEY and CDR2 SMNVEV (reference sequence). CDR3 nucleotide sequence: TGTGCCAGCAGTTTAAATTTCGGAGATACGCAGTATTTT. Encoded protein: CASSLNFGDTQYF.

Details on this clone: One end of the junction is discordant with germline, which a read error may explain. The V and J genes are TRBV7-7 and TRBJ2-1, with 7 bases that match TRBD2. The CDR3 runs 17 residues. Germline lookup yields CDR1 SSHAT and CDR2 FNYEAQ (reference sequence). The CDR3 DNA sequence: TGTGCTAGCAGCTTGGGGGGGGGACGGACCCCCTACAATGAGCAGTTCTTC. As protein: CASSLGGGRTPYNEQFF.

The V gene is TRBV6-1, the J gene TRBJ2-6; 9 bases fit TRBD1. With V trimmed by 1 base and J by 0 bases, 7 bases remained unmatched. The V gene's germline CDR1 is MNHNS and CDR2 SASEGT. The CDR3 runs 19 residues. The CDR3 DNA is TGTGCCAGCAGTGAAGACGGACAGGGGATGGTCTCTGGGGCCAACGTCCTGACTTTC. Residues: CASSEDGQGMVSGANVLTF.

This clone was seen once. The chain carries TRBV5-6 and TRBJ2-1; 9 bases are a match to TRBD1. CDR1 is SGHDT and CDR2 is YYEEEE in the germline V gene. This CDR3 is 15 amino acids long. Trimming took 4 bases from V and 6 from J; bases not matched to a gene: 8. The CDR3 nucleotides read TGTGCCAGCAGCCCTGATATGACAGGGGGCAATGAGCAGTTCTTC. Translated, it gives CASSPDMTGGNEQFF.

The chain employs TRBV19 and TRBJ1-1; D gene unclear. With 6 bases removed from V and 3 bases from J, the gap between germline ends came to 11 bases. The CDR3 is 13 residues long. Looked up from germline, CDR1 is LNHDA and CDR2 is SQIVND (reference sequence). For the CDR3, the DNA is TGTGCCAGTAGCAACCGGAGGGACACTGAAGCTTTCTTT. This translates into CASSNRRDTEAFF.

The CDR3 nucleotides are TGTGCCAGCAGTTCACTAGCGGGGGGGCGGAGTGAGCAGTTCTTC. As protein: CASSSLAGGRSEQFF. This chain connects TRBV6-5 to TRBJ2-1, with 13 bases fitting TRBD2. The V gene's germline CDR1 is MNHEY and CDR2 SVGAGI. With V trimmed by 4 bases and J by 9 bases, 6 bases remained unmatched. The CDR3 contains 15 residues.

This chain links TRBV6-6 with TRBJ2-1, with a weak D call TRBD2 (6 bases). This CDR3 comprises 15 residues. V lost 4 bases, J lost 3 bases, and 13 bases lay in between. Looked up from germline, CDR1 is MNHNY and CDR2 is SVGAGI (reference sequence). The CDR3 here is CASSFVAEGYNEQFF. DNA for the CDR3: TGTGCCAGCAGTTTTGTAGCGGAAGGCTACAATGAGCAGTTCTTC.

The chain has TRBV19 and TRBJ1-3; 8 bases line up with TRBD1. The V gene's germline CDR1 is LNHDA and CDR2 SQIVND (reference sequence). CDR3 length: 15 residues. The trim removed 5 bases at V and 3 bases at J, leaving 6 bases unmatched. CDR3 DNA: TGTGCCAGTAGTCGACAGGGGATGAATGGAAACACCATATATTTT. It yields the protein CASSRQGMNGNTIYF.

V is TRBV30 and J is TRBJ1-3; D is ambiguous. Germline lookup yields CDR1 GTSNPN and CDR2 SVGIG (reference sequence). V lost 0 bases, J lost 9 bases, and 15 bases lay in between. This CDR3 region has 14 residues. The CDR3 sequence: CAWSVGISSATIYF. The DNA of the CDR3 is TGTGCCTGGAGTGTCGGTATCTCCTCCGCCACCATATATTTT.

This chain joins TRBV5-1 and TRBJ2-3, with 9 nucleotides matching TRBD2. The CDR3 is made up of 17 amino acids. CDR1 SGHRS and CDR2 YFSETQ come from the germline V gene. The junction had 9 bases not matched to a gene; V was cut back by 4 bases and J by 0 bases. This CDR3 is CASSPPYSGSSTDTQYF. CDR3 bases: TGCGCCAGCAGCCCGCCATATAGCGGGAGTAGCACAGATACGCAGTATTTT.

The chain uses TRBV10-2 and TRBJ2-1; D perhaps matches TRBD2 (5 bases). The CDR3 length is 15 residues. V lost 3 bases and J lost 0, with 9 bases in between. Germline lookup yields CDR1 WSHSY and CDR2 SAAADI. CDR3 bases: TGCGCCAGCAGTGAACTTGGGAGCTCCTACAATGAGCAGTTCTTC. This encodes CASSELGSSYNEQFF.

The gene calls are TRBV7-8 and TRBJ2-4; 9 bases line up with TRBD2. The CDR3 consists of 17 residues. Germline-derived CDR1 and CDR2 are SGHVS and FQNEAQ. The V and J ends lost 1 base and 0 bases, in that order; junction bases with no gene match: 4. The CDR3 region is CASSLGGGVLAKNIQYF. For the CDR3, the DNA is TGTGCCAGCAGCTTAGGCGGGGGGGTCCTAGCCAAAAACATTCAGTACTTC.

This sequence joins TRBV28 and TRBJ2-1; tentatively, D is TRBD2 (5 bases). The ends were cut back, 1 base at V and 7 bases at J, with 5 bases in the middle. Per the germline V gene, CDR1 is MDHEN and CDR2 is SYDVKM. The CDR3 runs to 12 residues. CDR3 loop: CASSLSGNEQFF. The CDR3, as DNA: TGTGCCAGCAGTTTATCGGGGAATGAGCAGTTCTTC.

The rearrangement uses TRBV5-5 and TRBJ2-5; 11 bases are shared with TRBD1. The CDR3 length is 16 residues. After removal of 7 bases from V and 5 bases from J, the junction contained 13 bases not matched to a gene. Germline V gives CDR1 SGHKS, CDR2 YYEKEE (reference sequence). In nucleotides, the CDR3 is TGTGCCAGCGTCCAATGGACAGGGGGCATCCGGGAGACCCAGTACTTC. The encoded protein is CASVQWTGGIRETQYF.

The chain couples TRBV28 to TRBJ2-1, with a tentative D call TRBD2 (5 bases). Trimming removed 3 bases from V and 7 bases from J, with 13 bases in between. The CDR3 spans 14 residues. Germline values: CDR1 MDHEN, CDR2 SYDVKM. CDR3 amino acids: CASSFVSAWNEQFF. Here the CDR3 DNA reads TGTGCCAGCAGTTTTGTTAGCGCCTGGAATGAGCAGTTCTTC.

The V and J genes are TRBV15 and TRBJ2-1, with D possibly matching TRBD1 (5 bases). Trimming removed 0 bases at V and 0 bases at J, with 12 bases between. The CDR3 totals 17 residues. Per the germline V gene, CDR1 is LNHNV and CDR2 is YYDKDF (reference sequence). For the CDR3, the DNA is TGTGCCACCAGCAGAGATTTTGGGGCGAGCTCCTACAATGAGCAGTTCTTC. Translating gives CATSRDFGASSYNEQFF.

The table lists this clone with a few counts. The chain has TRBV19 and TRBJ1-1; the D gene is possibly TRBD1 (5 bases). The CDR3 loop spans 13 amino acids. Germline CDR1 and CDR2: LNHDA and SQIVND (reference sequence). Between the trimmed V and J ends, which lost 5 bases and 1 base, there was a span of 8 bases. This CDR3 reads CASSQGRNTEAFF. The DNA for the CDR3 is TGTGCCAGTAGTCAGGGAAGGAACACTGAAGCTTTCTTT.

The V and J genes are TRBV27 and TRBJ2-7; D unresolved. The V gene's germline CDR1 is MNHEY and CDR2 SMNVEV (reference sequence). The CDR3 sequence is 11 residues long. Between the trimmed V and J ends, which lost 6 bases and 4 bases, there was a span of 7 bases. The CDR3 reads CASSLSYEQYF. Here the CDR3 DNA reads TGTGCCAGCAGCTTGTCGTACGAGCAGTACTTC.

This clone was counted a few times. The rearrangement uses TRBV30 and TRBJ1-5, with 8 bases aligning to TRBD1. The CDR3 covers 15 residues. Germline CDR1 is GTSNPN and CDR2 is SVGIG (reference sequence). The J segment lost 5 bases and the V segment lost 0 bases, leaving 6 bases of the junction unmatched. The CDR3 nucleotides read TGTGCCTGGAGTGTAGGGGACAGGAGGGATCAGCCCCAGCATTTT. Its translation: CAWSVGDRRDQPQHF.

This clone was recorded only once. The V gene is TRBV19, the J gene TRBJ2-1, with 10 bases lining up with TRBD2. J lost 5 bases, V lost 8 bases, and 9 bases had no gene match. The CDR3 length is 15 residues. CDR1 and CDR2 (germline): LNHDA, SQIVND (reference sequence). CDR3 coding DNA: TGTGCCAGTCTGAGCGGGAGGGCCCCTAACAATGAGCAGTTCTTC. Amino acids: CASLSGRAPNNEQFF. The full variable domain, completed using reference TRBV19 and TRBJ2-1, is DGGITQSPKYLFRKEGQNVTLSCEQNLNHDAMYWYRQDPGQGLRLIYYSQIVNDFQKGDIAEGYSVSREKKESFPLTVTSAQKNPTAFYLCASLSGRAPNNEQFFGPGTRLTVL.

V and J are TRBV7-9 and TRBJ2-7; maybe TRBD1 (5 bases). This CDR3 is built from 16 residues. CDR1 is SEHNR, CDR2 FQNEAQ, per germline (reference sequence). V lost 1 base and J 11 bases, leaving 24 bases between the germline ends. The CDR3 region is CASSLGMQGPSSGEYF. DNA for the CDR3: TGTGCCAGCAGCTTAGGGATGCAGGGCCCTTCCTCTGGGGAGTACTTC.

This clone has just one count. This sequence joins TRBV14 and TRBJ1-4; D gene uncertain. The CDR3 extends over 13 amino acids. Trimming removed 5 bases from V and 2 bases from J, with 6 bases in between. Germline V gene lookup returns CDR1 SGHDN and CDR2 FVKESK. As DNA, the CDR3 is TGTGCCAGCAGCAGAGGGACTAATGAAAAACTGTTTTTT. It specifies CASSRGTNEKLFF.

For this clone: The junction does not match germline at one end; this may be a read error. This sequence joins TRBV7-9 and TRBJ2-5; 7 bases match TRBD1. Germline loops: CDR1 SEHNR, CDR2 FQNEAQ (reference sequence). The CDR3 has 15 residues. CDR3: CASSLVGQTQETQYF. Written as DNA, the CDR3 is TGTGCCAGCAGTTTAGTGGGACAGACACAAGAGACCCAGTACTTC. Complete variable domain (other parts from reference TRBV7-9 and TRBJ2-5): DTGVSQNPRHKITKRGQNVTFRCDPISEHNRLYWYRQTLGQGPEFLTYFQNEAQLEKSRLLSDRFSAERPKGSFSTLEIQRTEQGDSAMYLCASSLVGQTQETQYFGPGTRLLVL.

This chain joins TRBV5-1 and TRBJ1-1, with D tentatively TRBD1 (6 bases). Looked up from germline, CDR1 is SGHRS and CDR2 is YFSETQ. V was trimmed by 1 base and J by 4 bases, leaving 8 bases between them. This CDR3 contains 13 residues. The CDR3 DNA reads as TGCGCCAGCAGCTTGTTAGGGGGCACTGAAGCTTTCTTT. Translated, it gives CASSLLGGTEAFF.

The V gene is TRBV6-1, the J gene TRBJ1-3; D remains unclear. The length of the CDR3 is 14 residues. Germline-derived CDR1 and CDR2 are MNHNS and SASEGT. Trimming removed 7 bases at V and 8 bases at J, with 18 bases between. The CDR3 is CASTLGGDAYTIYF. The CDR3 DNA follows: TGTGCCAGCACCCTCGGAGGTGACGCGTACACCATATATTTT.

This clone has a single count. The V gene is TRBV2, the J gene TRBJ1-2, with D possibly being TRBD1 (5 bases). V was trimmed by 3 bases and J by 6 bases, leaving 17 bases between them. There are 15 residues in the CDR3. Germline lookup yields CDR1 SNHLY and CDR2 FYNNEI. CDR3 sequence reads: CASSEGFLSGDGYTF. The CDR3 coding sequence is TGTGCCAGCAGTGAGGGCTTTCTTTCGGGGGATGGCTACACCTTC.

The table lists this clone with a count of one. The J gene is TRBJ2-2, the V gene TRBV11-3; D is perhaps TRBD1 (6 bases). Germline V CDR1 and CDR2: SGHNT, YENEEA. With 2 bases removed from V and 2 bases from J, the gap between germline ends came to 12 bases. The CDR3 is 16 residues long. The chain's CDR3 is CASSLQGQSNTGELFF. DNA for the CDR3: TGTGCCAGCAGCTTACAGGGGCAGAGCAACACCGGGGAGCTGTTTTTT.

The V and J genes are TRBV5-4 and TRBJ2-1, with TRBD2 matching over 7 bases. With 2 bases clipped from V and 8 bases from J, the junction kept 13 bases outside the gene matches. Per germline, CDR1 SGHNT and CDR2 YYREEE (reference sequence). The CDR3 runs 16 residues. The CDR3 sequence is CASSFKRGSVADEQFF. In DNA, the CDR3 is TGTGCCAGCAGCTTCAAGCGGGGAAGTGTCGCGGATGAGCAGTTCTTC.